Detailed here is one TCR beta chain. CDR3 length: 13 amino acids. Looked up from germline, CDR1 is MNHEY and CDR2 is SVGEGT. V lost 2 bases and J lost 5, with 9 bases in between. The Seattle patients joined while their infection was active and were tracked longitudinally afterward. The record originates from a study of blood T cell repertoires in COVID-19. TCRdb's table, derived via immunoSEQ multiplex PCR, lists solely in-frame clones and lacks some. The sample lists a few hundred thousand clones, 75% to 90% occurring once. The origin of this receptor is a woman aged 70-85 years with COVID-19, enrolled during active disease. The J gene is TRBJ1-1, the V gene TRBV6-2 or TRBV6-3, with a possible D match to TRBD1 (5 bases). Sequencing was performed on peripheral blood. The CDR3 here is CASSYRGNTEAFF. In nucleotides, the CDR3 is TGTGCCAGCAGTTACAGGGGAAATACTGAAGCTTTCTTT.